The present entry profiles one TCR beta chain with its context. This entry is derived from a study of blood T cell repertoires in COVID-19. Original handling: Amplification of reference gene primers was used by the study to estimate nucleated cell counts. Generated by immunoSEQ multiplex PCR, the TCRdb table keeps only in-frame clones and is missing some. V, J and clone size are taken as reported in that table, and D and trimming were inferred from the DNA itself. The sample yields approximately 190,000 clones, 80% to 90% seen once. The CDR3 is 13 residues long. CDR1 is LGHDT and CDR2 is YNNKEL in the germline V gene (reference sequence). The ends were cut back, 1 base at V and 7 bases at J, with 10 bases in the middle.

This TCR was sampled from a human donor in a cohort sampled during active COVID-19. This chain connects TRBV3-1 (or the pseudogene TRBV3-2) to TRBJ2-5, with D possibly being TRBD2 (7 bases). The sequenced sample was peripheral blood. The CDR3 is CASSQGGGGTQYF. CDR3 coding DNA: TGTGCCAGCAGCCAAGGAGGGGGGGGGACCCAGTACTTC.